The T cell receptor beta chain under discussion was sequenced for a study of HIV-infected patients and healthy controls. There are many counts of this clonotype. The antigen is undetermined. CDR3 size: 13 residues. The ends were cut back, 4 bases at V and 0 bases at J, with 6 bases in the middle. CDR1 is KGHSH and CDR2 is LQKENI in the germline V gene. Points from the study as a whole: During therapy, HIV-associated CDR3s fell significantly in frequency, while CMV-associated CDR3s did not change significantly. HIV-infected patients shared fewer CDR3 sequences between individuals than healthy controls.

No cell fractionation was done, so the repertoire covers all unsorted peripheral blood T cells. Reverse transcription used 450 to 550 ng RNA and constant-region primers for alpha and beta. Alpha and beta chain libraries were made separately by chain-specific third strand synthesis with multiplexing indices. TCRdb independently ran MiXCR on the 5' RACE reads; one entry per CDR3 protein. Of more than 7,500 distinct CDR3 sequences in the sample, 9% to 10% were seen once. Sample: blood, taken before antiretroviral therapy. The receptor was isolated from an adult with HIV infection. This chain uses TRBV18 with TRBJ1-1, with D possibly being TRBD1 (5 bases). The CDR3 sequence: CASSLGLNTEAFF. CDR3 coding DNA: TGTGCCAGCTCACTGGGGCTGAACACTGAAGCTTTCTTT.